These T cell receptor beta chains were read from a single sample in a study of T cells after yellow fever vaccination. TCRdb independently ran MiXCR on the 5' RACE reads; one entry per CDR3 protein. The table records 300,000 to 400,000 distinct CDR3 sequences, under 15% of them present only once. Material: CD4+ T cells sorted from PBMCs, obtained 15 days after the yellow fever booster vaccination. The receptor set was obtained from a man in his late teens or twenties who received the YFV17D yellow fever vaccine. CDR3s leave out the opening cysteine and the closing phenylalanine or tryptophan.

v_call,cdr3_aa
TRBV28,ASKLGGNTGELF
TRBV5-1,ASSLLDMNTEAF
TRBV20-1,SAHPLAGAHTGELF
TRBV7-2,ASSSFELADTQY
TRBV30,AWSRDGSPLH
TRBV7-6,ASSPRGQGDETQY
TRBV5-1,ASSLLDRGSPLH
TRBV4-3,ASSQEWNSPLH
TRBV10-3,AINKGHEETQY
TRBV18,ASSPNRPLATNEKLF
TRBV7-2,ASRQQGSSYNSPLH
TRBV7-2,ASTLVGPRLNTEAF
TRBV27,ASSPSRGGSTEAF
TRBV11-3,ASSLGSRQETQY
TRBV6-5,ASRPGTDEKLF
TRBV12-3/TRBV12-4,ASNRAGRLSYEQY
TRBV4-1,ASGAAGLTSSYNEQF
TRBV28,ASSRFPGDWTEAF
TRBV7-9,ASSPIEQF
TRBV5-1,ASSLTGGPERAGELF
TRBV20-1,SARKQGRETEAF
TRBV7-2,ASSFAVRGNNYGYT
TRBV2,ASRQERGHQVTQY
TRBV5-1,ASKVGSDSPLH
TRBV11-2,ASSFSGTGNTIY
TRBV6-2/TRBV6-3,ASSLSRQGSGYT
TRBV12-3/TRBV12-4,ASSPGTFYEQY
TRBV7-2,ASSLDTLRTGFEKLF
TRBV3-1,ASSQVTSEAF
TRBV25-1,ASSDYGQETQY
TRBV4-2,ASSQDGRGRPGELF
TRBV15,ATSLHLGEPQH
TRBV5-1,ASSLDPAGELF
TRBV5-1,ASSLGPSGGAGTDTQY
TRBV6-5,ASRPGGRSYEQY
TRBV29-1,SGGQGGWGNEQF
TRBV7-9,ASSLFGAETQY
TRBV4-2,ASSQRLQGKGYT
TRBV6-5,ASSWGAEANYGYT
TRBV4-1,ASSQVRAGMNTGELF
TRBV19,ASSRPSSGETQY
TRBV11-2,ASSTTGVGGYT
TRBV7-7,AIGTDTQY
TRBV5-6,ASSLNVETQY
TRBV15,ATSRDTHGYT